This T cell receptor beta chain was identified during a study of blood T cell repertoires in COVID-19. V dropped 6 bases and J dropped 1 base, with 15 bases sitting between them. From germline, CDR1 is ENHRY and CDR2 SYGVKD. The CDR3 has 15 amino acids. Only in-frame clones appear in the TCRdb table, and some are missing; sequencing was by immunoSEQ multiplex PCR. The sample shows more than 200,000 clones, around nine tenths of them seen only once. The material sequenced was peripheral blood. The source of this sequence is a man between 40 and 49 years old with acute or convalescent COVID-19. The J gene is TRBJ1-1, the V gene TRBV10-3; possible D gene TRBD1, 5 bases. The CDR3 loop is CAISAAGRKNTEAFF. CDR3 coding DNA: TGTGCCATCAGCGCGGCGGGACGGAAGAACACTGAAGCTTTCTTT.